This is a list of T cell receptor beta chains from one sample in a study of tumor-infiltrating lymphocytes in localized non-small cell lung cancer. The table came from immunoSEQ multiplex PCR; TCRdb's copy has only in-frame clones and leaves some out. Of several thousand clones in the sample, just under 75% were seen once. Sequencing was performed on lung tumor tissue. Every receptor here comes from a human donor with non-small cell lung cancer. CDR3s include the opening cysteine and the closing phenylalanine or tryptophan. The D gene is left open where the match is weak. Part of the rows lack a size; the others show once, few, many or a class for expanded clones.

j_gene: TRBJ1-1; abundance: .; d_gene: .; v_gene: TRBV19; CDR3nt: TGTGCCAGTAGTATGGGGGCTGTGAACACTGAAGCTTTCTTT; CDR3aa: CASSMGAVNTEAFF
j_gene: TRBJ1-4; abundance: .; d_gene: .; v_gene: TRBV5-1; CDR3nt: TGCGCCAGCAGCTTTAGGGTGATGAGTGAGAATGAAAAACTGTTTTTT; CDR3aa: CASSFRVMSENEKLFF
j_gene: TRBJ1-2; abundance: .; d_gene: TRBD1; v_gene: TRBV5-1; CDR3nt: TGCGCCAGCAGCTTGGGGGACAGCTATGGCTACACCTTC; CDR3aa: CASSLGDSYGYTF
j_gene: TRBJ1-1; abundance: .; d_gene: .; v_gene: TRBV11-2; CDR3nt: TGTGCCAGCAGCTTATGGGGCACCACTGAAGCTTTCTTT; CDR3aa: CASSLWGTTEAFF
j_gene: TRBJ1-1; abundance: .; d_gene: TRBD1; v_gene: TRBV7-9; CDR3nt: TGTGCCAGCAGCCTAGACAGGGACACTGAAGCTTTCTTT; CDR3aa: CASSLDRDTEAFF
j_gene: TRBJ2-6; abundance: .; d_gene: .; v_gene: TRBV11-2; CDR3nt: TGTGCCAGCAAGGTCTCTGGGGCCAACGTCCTGACTTTC; CDR3aa: CASKVSGANVLTF
j_gene: TRBJ1-5; abundance: few; d_gene: TRBD1; v_gene: TRBV2; CDR3nt: TGTGCCAGCAGTGTATCACAGGGGAGAAATCAGCCCCAGCATTTT; CDR3aa: CASSVSQGRNQPQHF
j_gene: TRBJ2-7; abundance: few; d_gene: .; v_gene: TRBV25-1; CDR3nt: TGTGCCAGCACCCAGGGGTACGAGCAGTACTTC; CDR3aa: CASTQGYEQYF
j_gene: TRBJ1-2; abundance: .; d_gene: TRBD1; v_gene: TRBV30; CDR3nt: TGTGCCTGGAGCGCCCGAGACAGGGGGACGGATGGCTACACCTTC; CDR3aa: CAWSARDRGTDGYTF
j_gene: TRBJ2-7; abundance: .; d_gene: .; v_gene: TRBV21-1; CDR3nt: TGTGCCAGCAGCAAAGATGTGGGGGTGGCGACTAGTGAGCAGTACTTC; CDR3aa: CASSKDVGVATSEQYF
j_gene: TRBJ1-6; abundance: few; d_gene: TRBD1; v_gene: TRBV2; CDR3nt: TGTGCCAGCAGGACAGGGGATAATTCACCCCTCCACTTT; CDR3aa: CASRTGDNSPLHF
j_gene: TRBJ1-5; abundance: .; d_gene: .; v_gene: TRBV29-1; CDR3nt: TGCAGCGTTGACGGAGGGTATCGCCAGCCCCAGCATTTT; CDR3aa: CSVDGGYRQPQHF
j_gene: TRBJ2-7; abundance: .; d_gene: .; v_gene: TRBV19; CDR3nt: TGTGCCAGTACATCGACAGGGACTGGACAGTACTTC; CDR3aa: CASTSTGTGQYF
j_gene: TRBJ2-7; abundance: once; d_gene: .; v_gene: TRBV10-3; CDR3nt: TGTGCCATCAGTGATAAGGACGGGAGCTCCTACGAGCAGTACTTC; CDR3aa: CAISDKDGSSYEQYF
j_gene: TRBJ1-5; abundance: once; d_gene: TRBD1; v_gene: TRBV30; CDR3nt: TGTGCCTGGAGTGCGGGACAGGGGGCGCTTAGAGCTCAGCCCCAGCATTTT; CDR3aa: CAWSAGQGALRAQPQHF
j_gene: TRBJ2-1; abundance: .; d_gene: TRBD1; v_gene: TRBV5-1; CDR3nt: TGCGCCAGCAGCGTCCAGGGGGCGCCCAATGAGCAGTTCTTC; CDR3aa: CASSVQGAPNEQFF
j_gene: TRBJ2-7; abundance: .; d_gene: TRBD1; v_gene: TRBV7-9; CDR3nt: TGTGCCAGCAGCAGAACAGGGGCCCTGGGGGTCGAGCAGTACTTC; CDR3aa: CASSRTGALGVEQYF
j_gene: TRBJ2-7; abundance: once; d_gene: .; v_gene: TRBV6-6; CDR3nt: TGTGCCAGCAGTGCGGGGTCGAACTCCTACGAGCAGTACTTC; CDR3aa: CASSAGSNSYEQYF
j_gene: TRBJ2-5; abundance: .; d_gene: .; v_gene: TRBV29-1; CDR3nt: TGCAGCGTCAGAGCTCTAGTGTCAGAGACCCAGTACTTC; CDR3aa: CSVRALVSETQYF
j_gene: TRBJ2-7; abundance: .; d_gene: TRBD2; v_gene: TRBV19; CDR3nt: TGTGCCAGTAGTCCATTCGGGCACGGGACTAGCGGATACTACGAGCAGTACTTC; CDR3aa: CASSPFGHGTSGYYEQYF
j_gene: TRBJ2-7; abundance: once; d_gene: .; v_gene: TRBV19; CDR3nt: TGTGCCAGTAGTATGGCAGACATTGGTGGATACGAGCAGTACTTC; CDR3aa: CASSMADIGGYEQYF
j_gene: TRBJ1-1; abundance: .; d_gene: TRBD1; v_gene: TRBV19; CDR3nt: TGTGCCAGTAGTCGTCCCGGGACAGGGGACACTGAAGCTTTCTTT; CDR3aa: CASSRPGTGDTEAFF
j_gene: TRBJ1-5; abundance: .; d_gene: .; v_gene: TRBV2; CDR3nt: TGTGCCAGCAGTGATTTAGACCTGAGAGGGCGTCAGCCCCAGCATTTT; CDR3aa: CASSDLDLRGRQPQHF
j_gene: TRBJ1-5; abundance: few; d_gene: .; v_gene: TRBV4-1; CDR3nt: TGCGCCAGCAGCCGCTTATATAGCAATCAGCCCCAGCATTTT; CDR3aa: CASSRLYSNQPQHF